This T cell receptor beta chain emerged from a study of OX40 agonist ivuxolimab in advanced cancers. Describing the broader study: Ivuxolimab, which targeted the costimulatory receptor OX40 (CD134), was an agonistic, fully human IgG2 monoclonal antibody. Patients were allowed to have had prior anti-PD-1, anti-PD-L1 or anti-CTLA-4 therapy, and more than 35% of the dose-escalation patients had been treated with checkpoint inhibitors. A male proportion of 82.7% and a mean age of around 60 years, ranging from about 23 to 79, were recorded for the dose-escalation cohort. Among the 52 dose-escalation patients, some 20 had hepatocellular carcinoma, approximately 15 melanoma, 9 renal cell carcinoma and 9 head and neck cancer. The point of sequencing TCRbeta in the periphery was to test whether ivuxolimab changed TCR sequence diversity and drove clonal T-cell expansion. The monotherapy dose-escalation portion (N = 52 patients) of the phase I ivuxolimab trial is reported in the paper. Intravenous ivuxolimab was administered to patients every 2 weeks at six dose levels: 0.01, 0.1, 0.3, 1.5, 3 and 10 mg/kg. Partial responses occurred in three dose-escalation patients, of whom one had hepatocellular carcinoma and two had cutaneous melanoma.

V is pruned by 5 bases and J by 3 bases, leaving 5 bases of the junction without a gene match. The cysteine opens and the phenylalanine closes a CDR3 of 15 amino acids. The DNA shown is the 45-base CDR3, in frame from base 1. CDR1 is given as SGHRS and CDR2 as YFSETQ, both from the germline V gene. The trial excluded patients who had a history of autoimmune disease or who were on systemic immunosuppression. Peripheral blood for TCR sequencing was collected from all dose cohorts at baseline, on cycle 4 day 1, and on cycle 7 day 1. The samples were taken from a phase I, first-in-human, multicenter, open-label dose-escalation trial of ivuxolimab. Adults with locally advanced or metastatic melanoma, renal cell carcinoma, hepatocellular carcinoma or head and neck squamous cell carcinoma were enrolled in the trial. Before TCR sequencing, CD4+ and CD8+ T cells were separately sorted from peripheral blood.

The paper as a whole reports these results and caveats: At doses from 0.1 to 3.0 mg/kg, clonal expansion was seen in both CD4+ and CD8+ blood T cells between baseline and week 6. In partial responders in the 0.1-3.0 mg/kg groups, normalized peripheral clonal expansion was found to be among the lowest, especially among CD8+ T cells. After ivuxolimab, CD8+ T cells had more expanded clones than CD4+ T cells on average. Antigen specificity was not determined for the clonally expanded peripheral T cells. Low levels of normalized T-cell clonal expansion were also seen in some patients who did not respond.

Genomic DNA was extracted from sorted cells for sequencing of the TCRbeta CDR3 region. TCRbeta CDR3 regions were sequenced using the immunoSEQ Assay. TCRdb retrieved this table from immuneACCESS and kept in-frame rearrangements only. Not all clones are present; in checked studies, unresolved V genes account for under half, and no reason is known for the remainder. For this sample the table gives about 76,000 clones, of which 84% were detected only once. The top ten clones comprise over 6% of the sample. Details on this clone: The clone's antigen remains unknown. No much larger clone is present one base from it, and per-base qualities are unavailable.

The V and J segments used are TRBV5-1 and TRBJ2-1; 10 middle bases align to TRBD2. This receptor was obtained from an adult with an advanced solid tumor such as melanoma, head and neck, liver or kidney cancer. Specimen: CD4+ or CD8+ T cells sorted from blood, collected in a trial of the OX40 agonist ivuxolimab. Read as DNA, the sequence is TGCGCCAGCAGAAAAGGGACTAGCGACTACAATGAGCAGTTCTTC. It translates to CASRKGTSDYNEQFF.